The T cell receptor beta chain under discussion was sequenced for a study of T cells in Graves' hyperthyroidism and ophthalmopathy. Regions amplified from RNA transcripts were the TCR beta CDR3 regions. The TCR CDR3 was amplified in a first-round RT-PCR using the HTBI primer set. TCRdb used MiXCR to reprocess the multiplex PCR reads, holding one entry per CDR3 protein. The data hold 490,000 or so distinct CDR3 sequences, with about 20% observed a single time. Trimming removed 5 bases at V and 4 bases at J, with 6 bases between. CDR1 is DFQATT and CDR2 is SNEGSKA in the germline V gene (reference sequence). The CDR3 contains 11 residues. Study-level points and caveats: Most expanded thyroid clonotypes above 0.001 recurred in blood. Ophthalmopathy was identified by the model a median approximately 6.4 months ahead of onset.

This clonotype was observed a few times. Its antigen remains unidentified. Enrolled ophthalmopathy patients presented with a Clinical Activity Score of at least 3, a NOSPECS grade of at least 4, and disease duration under 3 months. The PBMCs studied were ones that came from 10 ml fresh peripheral blood. Sequencing used blood. This TCR was recovered from a woman in her 70s with Graves' ophthalmopathy. This rearrangement joins TRBV20-1 to TRBJ2-1; a possible D gene is TRBD2 (6 bases). The CDR3 region is CSAGTYNEQFF. DNA of the CDR3: TGCAGTGCTGGGACTTACAATGAGCAGTTCTTC.